The source of this T cell receptor beta chain is a study of CD4 T cells in relation to SARS-CoV-2 and coronaviruses. Whole-study findings and limits: No donor gave both pre-pandemic and post-infection samples.

Sorted naive or memory CD4+ cells met CEF peptides for 10 days. On this clone: Its antigen is not known.

Sequencing was performed with immunoSEQ multiplex PCR; in TCRdb, only in-frame clones are kept and a portion is missing. This table holds about 38,000 clones, around four fifths found once. V was clipped by 4 bases and J by 12 bases; unmatched bases: 12. The length of the CDR3 is 13 residues. The germline V gene has CDR1 GTSNPN and CDR2 SVGIG (reference sequence). V is TRBV30 and J is TRBJ1-5, with TRBD1 identical over 7 bases. The sample was memory CD4+ T cells from PBMCs, cultured in vitro. This clonotype was sampled from an adult with COVID-19. CDR3 protein: CAWKTGDGSHQHF. The CDR3 DNA is TGTGCCTGGAAAACAGGGGACGGCAGCCACCAGCATTTT.